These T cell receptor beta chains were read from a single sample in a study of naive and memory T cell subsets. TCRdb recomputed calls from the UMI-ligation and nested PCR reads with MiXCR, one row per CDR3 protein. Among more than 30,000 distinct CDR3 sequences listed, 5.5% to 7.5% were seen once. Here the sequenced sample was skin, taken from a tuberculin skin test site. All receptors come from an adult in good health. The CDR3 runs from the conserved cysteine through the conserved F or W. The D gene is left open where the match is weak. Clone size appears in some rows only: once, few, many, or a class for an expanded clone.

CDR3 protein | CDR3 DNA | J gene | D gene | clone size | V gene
CSASRGGPGELFF | TGCAGTGCCTCGCGGGGGGGCCCCGGGGAGCTGTTTTTT | TRBJ2-2 | TRBD2 | NA | TRBV20-1
CASSYSAGGLGNTIYF | TGTGCCAGCAGTTACTCGGCAGGGGGTCTTGGAAACACCATATATTTT | TRBJ1-3 | TRBD1 | many | TRBV6-6
CASSGTAHTGELFF | TGTGCCAGCAGCGGGACAGCTCACACCGGGGAGCTGTTTTTT | TRBJ2-2 | TRBD1 | many | TRBV2
CASIRTSGATDTQYF | TGTGCCAGCATTAGGACTAGCGGCGCCACAGATACGCAGTATTTT | TRBJ2-3 | TRBD2 | few | TRBV2
CASSVGGSAYEQYF | TGTGCCAGCAGCGTAGGAGGTTCTGCCTACGAGCAGTACTTC | TRBJ2-7 | NA | NA | TRBV9
CATASGGEWSKNIQYF | TGTGCCACAGCCAGCGGGGGGGAATGGTCCAAAAACATTCAGTACTTC | TRBJ2-4 | TRBD2 | many | TRBV2
CASSGRDRDTGELFF | TGTGCCAGCAGCGGCCGGGACCGAGACACCGGGGAGCTGTTTTTT | TRBJ2-2 | NA | many | TRBV5-6
CASSLALGGYQPQHF | TGTGCCAGCAGCTTGGCCCTAGGGGGTTACCAGCCCCAGCATTTT | TRBJ1-5 | NA | many | TRBV5-6
CASSDRDTGELFF | TGTGCCAGCAGTGACAGGGACACCGGGGAGCTGTTTTTT | TRBJ2-2 | NA | many | TRBV6-4
CASSQDRHAYGYTF | TGTGCCAGCAGCCAAGATCGGCATGCCTATGGCTACACCTTC | TRBJ1-2 | NA | few | TRBV3-1
CASSIGGYEQYF | TGTGCCAGCAGTATTGGTGGCTACGAGCAGTACTTC | TRBJ2-7 | NA | many | TRBV27
CSASTGTGNTIYF | TGCAGTGCTTCGACAGGGACGGGAAACACCATATATTTT | TRBJ1-3 | TRBD1 | few | TRBV20-1
CASSGMTGISTDTQYF | TGTGCCAGCAGCGGAATGACAGGGATTAGCACAGATACGCAGTATTTT | TRBJ2-3 | TRBD1 | medium-sized | TRBV11-2
CASSPTLAGIGGAKNIQYF | TGTGCCAGCTCACCAACCCTAGCGGGGATTGGGGGAGCCAAAAACATTCAGTACTTC | TRBJ2-4 | TRBD2 | many | TRBV18
CASSFLAGQAEQYF | TGCGCCAGCAGCTTCTTAGCGGGGCAGGCCGAGCAGTACTTC | TRBJ2-7 | TRBD2 | many | TRBV5-1
CASSLGGRSNQPQHF | TGTGCCAGCAGTTTAGGCGGCCGTAGCAATCAGCCCCAGCATTTT | TRBJ1-5 | NA | few | TRBV27
CASRTGTGNEQFF | TGTGCCAGCAGAACAGGGACCGGCAATGAGCAGTTCTTC | TRBJ2-1 | NA | few | TRBV2
CASSPRTDNEQFF | TGTGCCAGCTCACCAAGGACGGACAATGAGCAGTTCTTC | TRBJ2-1 | NA | many | TRBV18
CSARRGGFRGTGELFF | TGCAGTGCTAGGAGAGGGGGCTTCAGGGGGACCGGGGAGCTGTTTTTT | TRBJ2-2 | TRBD1 | many | TRBV20-1
CASSAEGSNYGYTF | TGTGCCAGCAGCGCCGAAGGGTCTAACTATGGCTACACCTTC | TRBJ1-2 | NA | few | TRBV5-4
CASSERLTGGETYGYTF | TGTGCCAGCAGTGAACGCCTGACAGGGGGCGAGACCTATGGCTACACCTTC | TRBJ1-2 | TRBD1 | few | TRBV25-1
CSVEEDRTYYYGYTF | TGCAGCGTTGAGGAGGACAGGACCTACTACTATGGCTACACCTTC | TRBJ1-2 | TRBD1 | many | TRBV29-1
CASSDVRRAGANVLTF | TGTGCCAGCAGTGACGTAAGGAGGGCGGGGGCCAACGTCCTGACTTTC | TRBJ2-6 | NA | NA | TRBV2
CASSYLAGEKLFF | TGTGCCAGCAGTTACCTGGCGGGAGAAAAACTGTTTTTT | TRBJ1-4 | NA | NA | TRBV6-6